One and the same sample provided the 21 T cell receptor beta chains below, sequenced in a study of radiotherapy plus CTLA-4 blockade in lung cancer. Clones were sequenced by immunoSEQ multiplex PCR, and TCRdb holds only the in-frame ones, with some missing. The table records about 35,000 clones, 85% of them present only once. The source was peripheral blood, collected from a patient treated with radiotherapy plus ipilimumab. Every receptor here comes from a human donor with non-small cell lung cancer who had stable disease on radiotherapy plus ipilimumab.

CDR3 DNA: TGTGCCAGCAGGACTAGCGGGAGAGTTGAGCAGTTCTTC. This encodes CASRTSGRVEQFF. The J gene is TRBJ2-1, the V gene TRBV27; TRBD2 matches 12 bases. V trimming: 6 bases; J trimming: 9 bases; junction bases outside the gene matches: 3. The V gene's germline CDR1 is MNHEY and CDR2 SMNVEV (reference sequence). This CDR3 contains 13 residues.

V is TRBV21-1 and J is TRBJ2-2; the listed D gene, TRBD2, was not tested against the DNA. TRBV21-1 is listed as a pseudogene. The CDR3 totals 19 residues. CDR3 sequence (DNA): TGTGCCAGCAGCCCCCGAGTAGCGGGAGAGGTCTTGAACACCGGGGAGCTGTTTTTT. Translation: CASSPRVAGEVLNTGELFF.

The chain is built from TRBV7-3 and TRBJ2-1, with D unresolved. From germline, CDR1 is SGHTA and CDR2 FQGTGA. The ends were cut back, 0 bases at V and 6 bases at J, with 12 bases in the middle. CDR3 size: 15 residues. The CDR3 sequence: CASSLTNGAVNEQFF. CDR3 DNA sequence: TGTGCCAGCAGCTTAACTAATGGAGCTGTCAATGAGCAGTTCTTC.

The chain uses TRBV7-3 and TRBJ2-1, with TRBD2 identical over 9 bases. The germline V gene encodes CDR1 SGHTA and CDR2 FQGTGA. J lost 5 bases, V lost 2 bases, and 10 bases had no gene match. The CDR3 totals 17 residues. CDR3 region: CASSLVAGVRPNNEQFF. In DNA form, the CDR3 reads TGTGCCAGCAGCTTAGTAGCGGGAGTTAGGCCCAACAATGAGCAGTTCTTC.

This chain's CDR3 is CASSPTAGTAGTGELFF. The CDR3 DNA reads TGTGCCAGCTCCCCTACAGCCGGGACGGCGGGGACCGGGGAGCTGTTTTTT. The J gene is TRBJ2-2, the V gene TRBV18; D is perhaps TRBD2 (6 bases). The CDR3 spans 17 residues. V lost 6 bases to trimming and J lost 5 bases, with 22 bases between them. The germline CDR1 and CDR2 sequences are KGHSH and LQKENI.

This clone appeared a few times. The chain is built from TRBV7-9 and TRBJ2-3, with TRBD2 identical over 13 bases. Germline CDR1 reads SEHNR; CDR2 reads FQNEAQ (reference sequence). J was trimmed by 4 bases and V by 5 bases; bases with no gene match: 3. The CDR3 is 15 amino acids. CDR3 DNA: TGTGCCAGCAGCCGGACTAGCGGGAGTGCAGATACGCAGTATTTT. This encodes CASSRTSGSADTQYF.

This chain uses TRBV5-4 with TRBJ1-1; D gene uncertain. The germline gives CDR1 SGHNT, CDR2 YYREEE (reference sequence). Between the trimmed V and J ends, which lost 6 bases and 4 bases, there was a span of 13 bases. This CDR3 has 13 amino acids. CDR3 region: CASIQYGGTEAFF. The CDR3 DNA is TGTGCCAGCATCCAGTATGGAGGCACTGAAGCTTTCTTT.

The chain recombines TRBV2 with TRBJ1-1; TRBD1 is a possible D gene (5 bases). The CDR3 has 14 residues. With 4 bases removed from V and 3 bases from J, the gap between germline ends came to 12 bases. Germline loops: CDR1 SNHLY, CDR2 FYNNEI. The DNA of the CDR3 is TGTGCCAGCAGTGTTCAGGACACTCACACTGAAGCTTTCTTT. It encodes CASSVQDTHTEAFF. Looking up the rest from reference TRBV2 and TRBJ1-1 gives the full variable domain: EPEVTQTPSHQVTQMGQEVILRCVPISNHLYFYWYRQILGQKVEFLVSFYNNEISEKSEIFDDQFSVERPDGSNFTLKIRSTKLEDSAMYFCASSVQDTHTEAFFGQGTRLTVV.

The V and J genes are TRBV10-2 and TRBJ2-4, with D maybe TRBD2 (6 bases). This CDR3 has 14 residues. V gave up 6 bases and J gave up 7 bases, with 16 bases separating them. CDR1 is WSHSY and CDR2 is SAAADI in the germline V gene. CDR3 sequence: CASSLGLPGNIQYF. Here the CDR3 DNA reads TGCGCCAGCAGCTTGGGACTGCCCGGGAACATTCAGTACTTC.

The chain has TRBV28 and TRBJ2-3; D not certain. The CDR3 is made up of 14 amino acids. V was clipped by 3 bases and J by 4 bases, with 11 bases between them. Germline values: CDR1 MDHEN, CDR2 SYDVKM. The CDR3 DNA is TGTGCCAGCAGTTTCAGGCAGGCCCCAGATACGCAGTATTTT. This gives the protein CASSFRQAPDTQYF.

Comment on this clone: Mismatch with germline at one junction end may stem from a read error. The chain employs TRBV7-2 and TRBJ2-2; TRBD1 aligns across 7 bases. The CDR3 sequence is 17 residues long. The germline CDR1 and CDR2 sequences are SGHTA and FQGNSA. This chain's CDR3 is CASSFPRDSANTEELFF. The CDR3 DNA reads TGTGCCAGCAGCTTCCCAAGGGACAGCGCGAACACCGAGGAGCTGTTTTTT.

CDR3 in amino acids: CASSITWPPEVTDTQYF. The CDR3 nucleotides are TGTGCCAGCAGTATCACGTGGCCTCCAGAAGTTACAGATACGCAGTATTTT. The rearrangement links TRBV21-1 to TRBJ2-3; the DNA was not used to check the table's D call, TRBD1. TRBV21-1 represents a pseudogene. The CDR3 contains 17 residues.

The chain couples TRBV7-6 to TRBJ2-3; 13 bases are a match to TRBD2. There are 16 residues in the CDR3. Germline loops: CDR1 SGHVS, CDR2 FNYEAQ. The J segment lost 7 bases and the V segment lost 5 bases, leaving 9 bases of the junction unmatched. CDR3 sequence (DNA): TGTGCCAGCAGCCCTCGGACTAGCGGGAGTAAGAATACGCAGTATTTT. Amino acids: CASSPRTSGSKNTQYF.

V gene TRBV5-1 combines with J gene TRBJ1-1; 7 bases match TRBD1. CDR1 SGHRS and CDR2 YFSETQ come from the germline V gene. V was pared by 5 bases and J by 1 base, with 5 bases of the junction left unmatched. The CDR3 covers 14 residues. The CDR3 loop is CASRQGQTNTEAFF. The CDR3 DNA follows: TGCGCCAGCAGGCAGGGACAGACGAACACTGAAGCTTTCTTT.

This clone was counted between two and nine times. V gene TRBV6-5 combines with J gene TRBJ1-2; 7 bases align to TRBD1. Germline trimming cut 6 bases from V and 5 bases from J; bases unmatched to any gene: 9. CDR3 size: 14 residues. From germline, CDR1 is MNHEY and CDR2 SVGAGI. CDR3 in amino acids: CASSKTGVGYGYTF. DNA of the CDR3: TGTGCCAGCAGCAAAACAGGGGTGGGATATGGCTACACCTTC.

The V and J genes are TRBV9 and TRBJ2-1; TRBD2 matches 10 bases. Losses at the gene ends were 4 bases for V and 8 bases for J; bases not matched to a gene: 12. Germline CDR1 reads SGDLS; CDR2 reads YYNGEE. The CDR3 has 16 residues. The CDR3 here is CASSTRTSGGGDEQFF. The CDR3 DNA is TGTGCCAGCAGCACCCGGACTAGCGGCGGGGGGGATGAGCAGTTCTTC.

This clone was counted once. The chain couples TRBV4-2 to TRBJ2-5; weak D call: TRBD2 (6 bases). V lost 0 bases, J lost 1 base, and 9 bases lay in between. CDR3 length equals 15 residues. Looked up from germline, CDR1 is LGHNA and CDR2 is YNFKEQ. CDR3 DNA: TGTGCCAGCAGCCAAGAGATCGGGGGCCAAGAGACCCAGTACTTC. Protein: CASSQEIGGQETQYF.

This chain uses TRBV6-6 with TRBJ2-3, with 8 nucleotides matching TRBD2. V trimming: 2 bases; J trimming: 3 bases; junction bases outside the gene matches: 4. The CDR3 consists of 15 residues. Germline V gives CDR1 MNHNY, CDR2 SVGAGI (reference sequence). The CDR3 here is CASSYTSGGTDTQYF. As DNA, the CDR3 is TGTGCCAGCAGTTACACTAGCGGAGGTACAGATACGCAGTATTTT.

This clone showed up just a few times. The chain employs TRBV4-1 and TRBJ1-1, with D maybe TRBD1 (6 bases). V lost 0 bases and J 4 bases, leaving 12 bases between the germline ends. CDR3 length: 15 residues. Germline CDR1 reads MGHRA; CDR2 reads YSYEKL. CDR3 nucleotide sequence: TGCGCCAGCAGCCAAGATGAACAGGGTAGCACTGAAGCTTTCTTT. Amino acid sequence: CASSQDEQGSTEAFF.

For the CDR3, the DNA is TGTGCCAGCAGCTTAAGATTAAGGGGTAGGGAGACCCAGTACTTC. The encoded protein is CASSLRLRGRETQYF. The V call is TRBV7-9, the J call TRBJ2-5, with D perhaps TRBD1 (5 bases). The CDR3 runs to 15 residues. V was shortened by 2 bases and J by 5 bases, with 15 bases between the two germline ends. Germline lookup yields CDR1 SEHNR and CDR2 FQNEAQ (reference sequence).

This clone has just one count. The V and J genes are TRBV11-2 and TRBJ1-1; weak D call: TRBD1 (6 bases). The germline gives CDR1 SGHAT, CDR2 FQNNGV. V lost 6 bases to trimming and J lost 6 bases, with 8 bases between them. The length of the CDR3 is 11 residues. The CDR3 reads CASRRTAEAFF. The DNA of the CDR3 is TGTGCCAGCAGACGGACAGCTGAAGCTTTCTTT.